This record concerns one TCR beta chain sequence. This clonotype was detected many times. Its recognized antigen is unknown. There are no base qualities to consult, and no much larger clone falls within one base. Ficoll-Paque density gradient centrifugation was the method used to isolate PBMCs. This entry is derived from a study of T-cell memory formation after mild COVID-19 (dated by TCRdb to the early 2020s). Background on the whole study: Most TCR sequence clusters were specific to one of the two donors. Two young, previously healthy adult volunteers made up the cohort, one male and one female. In a couple of donors, T-cell clones that expanded and contracted after mild COVID-19 were followed by sequencing TCRalpha and TCRbeta repertoires longitudinally.

What the authors observed across the whole study: Contracting CD4+ clones were found mainly in CM and EM memory subsets, while CD8+ clones were enriched in EMRA. Clones contracting from day 15 to 85 had balanced CD4/CD8 phenotypes, while a second wave expanding from day 15 to 37 was biased towards CD4+. Only a couple of mild cases were covered by the study, and larger cohorts that include severe cases with pre-infection samples were considered necessary. The detection of some responding clones in pre-infection memory suggests that pre-existing cross-reactive memory T cells joined the SARS-CoV-2 response. SARS-CoV-2 specificity of the second-wave clones peaking on day 37 was not confirmed.

TCRdb records Illumina NovaSeq 6000 as the sequencer. TCRalpha and TCRbeta cDNA libraries were built by 5'RACE with constant-segment primers, adding sample barcodes and unique molecular identifiers. RNA was extracted from every sample with Trizol reagent. Amplification of the libraries took two PCR steps, and the second step added a second sample barcode plus Illumina TruSeq adapters. Sequencing of libraries was performed on an Illumina NovaSeq with 2 x 150 bp paired-end reads. Under the source paper's analysis protocol: With migec v1.2.7, reads were demultiplexed and then collapsed into UMI-guided consensus sequences. Using mixcr v2.1.11, UMI consensuses were aligned to TRA and TRB V and J templates and then assembled into clonotypes. A clonotype was counted as expanded or contracted only when both edgeR and NoisET called the clonotype significant, with the noise models trained on biological replicates. edgeR calls used a false discovery rate-adjusted p below 0.01 and a log2 fold-change threshold of 1. As an exploratory analysis of dynamics, max-normalized trajectories of the 1000 most abundant clonotypes were examined with PCA combined with hierarchical clustering. Separately sequenced CD4+ and CD8+ repertoires were used to assign the CD4 or CD8 phenotype of responding clones. TCRdb cleaned the public reads at Q25 with fastp, built clones with MiXCR and kept in-frame beta chains. Identical CDR3 protein sequences are pooled into one entry, listed with their most common genes and DNA. V and J calls and clone size were set by TCRdb, not the authors. This sample gives around 13,000 distinct CDR3 sequences in total; around 12% of them show up just once. The top ten hold under 50% of the sample.

Looking up the germline V gene (reference sequence) yields CDR1 SGHKS and CDR2 YYEKEE. V ends up 0 bases short and J 1 base short, with an unmatched junction base count of 4. The CDR3 starts with the cysteine, ends with the phenylalanine, and has 16 residues. The entry retains the CDR3 DNA only, 48 bases that are in frame from base 1. The chain was built from TRBV5-5 and TRBJ1-5; 7 junctional bases match TRBD1. This TCR derives from an adult woman who had mild COVID-19 (a few samples of this study predate the infection). The sample titles of this study are shuffled in the database, so cell type and time point are left out; the donor was told from shared clones. Sequencing input: PBMCs or a T cell subset sorted from them (not recorded which). The DNA is TGTGCCAGCAGCTTGGCGCTGGGACAGAGCAATCAGCCCCAGCATTTT. The encoded protein is CASSLALGQSNQPQHF.